Listed here are 29 T cell receptor beta chains from one sample, sequenced in a study of T cell changes during pregnancy in multiple sclerosis. Some clones are missing from TCRdb's copy, which holds only in-frame ones; the method was immunoSEQ multiplex PCR. The sample yields under 25,000 clones, roughly 86% seen once. The material sequenced was CD8+ T cells from peripheral blood mononuclear cells, taken in the first trimester of pregnancy. The receptors shown here come from a female donor in good health, enrolled as a control in a pregnancy study.

The chain employs TRBV7-8 and TRBJ2-5; TRBD2 is a possible D gene (6 bases). V lost 2 bases and J 5 bases, leaving 15 bases between the germline ends. CDR3 length: 15 amino acids. Per germline, CDR1 SGHVS and CDR2 FQNEAQ. This chain's CDR3 is CASSLRGYDAETQYF. The DNA of the CDR3 is TGTGCCAGCAGCTTACGGGGGTACGATGCCGAGACCCAGTACTTC.

The V call is TRBV5-1, the J call TRBJ2-5; 11 nucleotides line up with TRBD2. Germline CDR1 reads SGHRS; CDR2 reads YFSETQ. The CDR3 runs to 15 residues. J lost 4 bases, V lost 1 base, and 3 bases had no gene match. Here the CDR3 DNA reads TGCGCCAGCAGCTTGCGGCTAGCGGGAGGAGAGACCCAGTACTTC. Translation: CASSLRLAGGETQYF.

The genes are TRBV5-8 and TRBJ2-1, with 7 bases identical to TRBD1. Per germline, CDR1 SGHTS and CDR2 YDEGEE. J was trimmed by 3 bases and V by 0 bases; bases with no gene match: 9. The CDR3 contains 17 residues. The DNA of the CDR3 is TGTGCCAGCAGCTTGGCCCAGAGACAGGGTAGCTACAATGAGCAGTTCTTC. Translation: CASSLAQRQGSYNEQFF.

The J gene is TRBJ2-1, the V gene TRBV7-2; 7 bases match TRBD2. The length of the CDR3 is 16 residues. CDR1 is SGHTA, CDR2 FQGNSA, per germline. V trimming: 4 bases; J trimming: 4 bases; junction bases outside the gene matches: 10. CDR3 DNA: TGTGCCAGCAGCTCGACTAAGCGGGAACCTTACAATGAGCAGTTCTTC. Translated, it gives CASSSTKREPYNEQFF.

V gene TRBV10-2 combines with J gene TRBJ2-1; TRBD2 matches 7 bases. Germline loops: CDR1 WSHSY, CDR2 SAAADI. V shed 7 bases, J shed 4 bases, and the junction held 13 bases outside the gene matches. The CDR3 consists of 16 residues. In DNA, the CDR3 is TGCGCCAGCATAAGCAGCGGGGCAATAAGGTACAATGAGCAGTTCTTC. Translation gives CASISSGAIRYNEQFF.

This chain uses TRBV4-1 with TRBJ2-7, with a tentative D call TRBD1 (6 bases). This CDR3 has 15 residues. Trimming stripped 4 bases from V and 0 bases from J, with 13 bases between. Germline CDR1 MGHRA, CDR2 YSYEKL. CDR3 residues: CASSLGTLSSYEQYF. CDR3 DNA: TGCGCCAGCAGCCTCGGGACATTGAGCTCCTACGAGCAGTACTTC.

The chain joins TRBV6-1 to TRBJ2-1, with D possibly being TRBD2 (6 bases). The CDR3 is 16 amino acids. CDR1 is MNHNS, CDR2 SASEGT, per germline. V was clipped by 1 base and J by 7 bases, with 17 bases between them. The CDR3 is CASSEGEGRGGNEQFF. Written as DNA, the CDR3 is TGTGCCAGCAGTGAAGGTGAAGGGAGAGGAGGGAATGAGCAGTTCTTC.

Within the sample, this clone is medium-sized. The chain uses TRBV4-3 and TRBJ1-4; D call uncertain. This CDR3 region has 12 residues. The germline V and J ends were trimmed by 0 bases and 11 bases, with 7 bases remaining between them. Germline CDR1 and CDR2: LGHNA and YSLEER. The CDR3: CASSQEDGKLFF. The CDR3 DNA is TGCGCCAGCAGCCAAGAAGACGGGAAACTGTTTTTT.

This chain links TRBV28 with TRBJ1-1, with TRBD1 matching 8 bases. Germline V gene lookup returns CDR1 MDHEN and CDR2 SYDVKM. The CDR3 is 18 amino acids. After removal of 5 bases from V and 0 bases from J, the junction contained 14 bases not matched to a gene. CDR3 amino acids: CASSPTYRGYYMNTEAFF. CDR3 DNA: TGTGCCAGCAGTCCGACGTACAGGGGGTACTACATGAACACTGAAGCTTTCTTT.

The V call is TRBV7-9, the J call TRBJ1-2; D unclear. V dropped 2 bases and J dropped 0 bases, with 10 bases sitting between them. In germline, CDR1 is SEHNR, CDR2 FQNEAQ (reference sequence). This CDR3 region has 15 residues. CDR3 DNA sequence: TGTGCCAGCAGCTTACCCACTGAAGCTAACTATGGCTACACCTTC. Translated, it gives CASSLPTEANYGYTF.

The chain uses TRBV19 and TRBJ2-3; D possibly corresponds to TRBD2 (6 bases). With 7 bases removed from V and 3 bases from J, the gap between germline ends came to 17 bases. Germline V CDR1 and CDR2: LNHDA, SQIVND (reference sequence). The CDR3 runs 15 residues. The CDR3 sequence is CASNANAGTTDTQYF. The DNA of the CDR3 is TGTGCCAGTAATGCTAACGCCGGGACTACAGATACGCAGTATTTT.

The chain uses TRBV4-1 and TRBJ2-7; TRBD1 agrees at 9 bases. V trimming: 5 bases; J trimming: 7 bases; junction bases outside the gene matches: 12. This CDR3 contains 15 residues. The germline V gene has CDR1 MGHRA and CDR2 YSYEKL. The CDR3 bases are TGCGCCAGCAGCTTTGGGACAGGGAGATCGGGGGAGCAGTACTTC. It is translated as CASSFGTGRSGEQYF.

The chain is built from TRBV6-5 and TRBJ2-1; 11 bases agree with TRBD2. Germline V gene data show CDR1 as MNHEY and CDR2 as SVGAGI. The CDR3 runs 14 residues. V shed 6 bases, J shed 3 bases, and the junction held 1 base outside the gene matches. CDR3 coding DNA: TGTGCCAGCAGCACTAGCGGGAGCTACAATGAGCAGTTCTTC. Protein product: CASSTSGSYNEQFF.

The chain recombines TRBV5-1 with TRBJ1-1; D remains ambiguous. The CDR3 runs 14 residues. Germline CDR1 is SGHRS and CDR2 is YFSETQ. Trimming took off 6 bases at V and 0 bases at J, with 12 bases between the two ends. The chain's CDR3 is CASTEYDMNTEAFF. The DNA of the CDR3 is TGCGCCAGCACCGAATACGACATGAACACTGAAGCTTTCTTT.

This chain joins TRBV28 and TRBJ2-1, with 9 bases fitting TRBD1. Germline V gene lookup returns CDR1 MDHEN and CDR2 SYDVKM. The CDR3 spans 15 residues. The CDR3 DNA reads as TGTGCGTCTACAGGGGGCCCCAGCTCCTACAATGAGCAGTTCTTC. Protein product: CASTGGPSSYNEQFF.

This chain links TRBV7-9 with TRBJ2-1; D is unresolved. V was shortened by 8 bases and J by 6 bases, with 11 bases between the two germline ends. CDR3 size: 12 residues. Germline CDR1 reads SEHNR; CDR2 reads FQNEAQ (reference sequence). The CDR3 nucleotides are TGTGCCAGCCGCGCCGGGTTCAATGAGCAGTTCTTC. Protein: CASRAGFNEQFF.

The V and J genes are TRBV7-3 and TRBJ2-1; D not resolved. Trimming took off 6 bases at V and 1 base at J, with 13 bases between the two ends. CDR1 SGHTA and CDR2 FQGTGA come from the germline V gene. This CDR3 region has 15 residues. The CDR3 nucleotides read TGTGCCAGCAGTCCCACCGGAGTATCCTACAATGAGCAGTTCTTC. Translation: CASSPTGVSYNEQFF.

This clone is a singleton in its sample. The gene calls are TRBV7-8 and TRBJ2-3; 8 bases align to TRBD1. The germline CDR1 and CDR2 sequences are SGHVS and FQNEAQ. The trim removed 4 bases at V and 4 bases at J, leaving 4 bases unmatched. CDR3 length: 14 residues. The CDR3 nucleotides read TGTGCCAGCAGCTCTGACAGGGGACCAGATACGCAGTATTTT. Translating gives CASSSDRGPDTQYF.

This chain uses TRBV27 with TRBJ1-5; no clear D. CDR3 length equals 15 residues. V lost 0 bases, J lost 2 bases, and 8 bases lay in between. Germline CDR1 reads MNHEY; CDR2 reads SMNVEV (reference sequence). CDR3 sequence (DNA): TGTGCCAGCAGTTTATCAGTCAGCGGCAATCAGCCCCAGCATTTT. Its protein product is CASSLSVSGNQPQHF.

This clone has just one count. V usage is TRBV27 and J usage is TRBJ1-2, with TRBD1 matching 8 bases. Germline V gene sequence: CDR1 MNHEY, CDR2 SMNVEV (reference sequence). The CDR3 totals 15 residues. With 5 bases clipped from V and 4 bases from J, the junction kept 9 bases outside the gene matches. CDR3 DNA: TGTGCCAGCAGTCCACGGACAGGGCCTCCCTATGGCTACACCTTC. It yields the protein CASSPRTGPPYGYTF.

J is TRBJ2-4 and V is TRBV4-2; TRBD2 aligns across 7 bases. The CDR3 spans 18 residues. V was pared by 1 base and J by 7 bases, with 16 bases of the junction left unmatched. The germline CDR1 and CDR2 sequences are LGHNA and YNFKEQ. The CDR3 protein is CASSQGVRGTGEGNIQYF. In DNA form, the CDR3 reads TGTGCCAGCAGCCAAGGTGTCCGGGGGACGGGGGAGGGGAACATTCAGTACTTC.

The chain links TRBV4-3 to TRBJ2-1, with D unresolved. Trimming stripped 1 base from V and 0 bases from J, with 7 bases between. CDR3 length equals 15 residues. Germline V CDR1 and CDR2: LGHNA, YSLEER. CDR3 amino acids: CASSQVVSSYNEQFF. The CDR3 DNA sequence: TGCGCCAGCAGCCAAGTTGTTAGCTCCTACAATGAGCAGTTCTTC.

V is TRBV7-9 and J is TRBJ2-7; D possibly corresponds to TRBD2 (5 bases). This CDR3 is 13 amino acids long. V was clipped by 4 bases and J by 3 bases, with 10 bases between them. The germline V gene has CDR1 SEHNR and CDR2 FQNEAQ (reference sequence). CDR3 loop: CASSSDGDYEQYF. DNA for the CDR3: TGTGCCAGCAGCTCAGACGGGGACTACGAGCAGTACTTC.

This chain links TRBV28 with TRBJ2-1, with TRBD1 identical over 7 bases. CDR3 length: 16 residues. V was clipped by 7 bases and J by 4 bases; unmatched bases: 13. CDR1 is MDHEN and CDR2 is SYDVKM in the germline V gene. The CDR3: CASINRGGSEYNEQFF. CDR3 coding DNA: TGTGCCAGCATCAACAGGGGCGGTTCCGAGTACAATGAGCAGTTCTTC.

This chain connects TRBV13 to TRBJ2-3, with TRBD2 matching 15 bases. CDR1 and CDR2 from the germline V gene are PRHDT and FYEKMQ (reference sequence). The V gene end was trimmed by 4 bases and the J gene end by 6 bases; junction bases not matched to a gene: 11. The CDR3 has 18 residues. The CDR3 sequence: CASSSRTSGGAPVDTQYF. The CDR3 DNA reads as TGTGCCAGCAGCTCCCGGACTAGCGGGGGGGCCCCCGTGGATACGCAGTATTTT.

V and J are TRBV7-6 and TRBJ2-7; 10 nucleotides match TRBD1. With V trimmed by 1 base and J by 0 bases, 9 bases remained unmatched. The CDR3 has 18 residues. Germline V gene lookup returns CDR1 SGHVS and CDR2 FNYEAQ. The CDR3 region has the DNA TGTGCCAGCAGCTTAGTGGCGGGACAGGGGACACTCTCCTACGAGCAGTACTTC. Amino acids: CASSLVAGQGTLSYEQYF. The full variable domain, in which reference TRBV7-6 and TRBJ2-7 provide the parts outside the CDR3, is GAGVSQSPRYKVTKRGQDVALRCDPISGHVSLYWYRQALGQGPEFLTYFNYEAQQDKSGLPNDRFSAERPEGSISTLTIQRTEQRDSAMYRCASSLVAGQGTLSYEQYFGPGTRLTVT.

The chain couples TRBV6-4 to TRBJ2-1, with 7 bases matching TRBD2. Per the germline V gene, CDR1 is MRHNA and CDR2 is SNTAGT. V gave up 0 bases and J gave up 8 bases; unmatched junction bases: 4. The CDR3 is made up of 14 amino acids. The CDR3 is CASSDSGGSDEQFF. Here the CDR3 DNA reads TGTGCCAGCAGTGACTCGGGCGGGAGTGATGAGCAGTTCTTC.

The gene calls are TRBV27 and TRBJ2-5, with D possibly TRBD1 on 6 matching bases. CDR3 length equals 13 residues. The ends were cut back, 4 bases at V and 5 bases at J, with 11 bases in the middle. Germline-derived CDR1 and CDR2 are MNHEY and SMNVEV (reference sequence). CDR3 bases: TGTGCCAGCAGTTCACAGGGCCGCGAGACCCAGTACTTC. This gives the protein CASSSQGRETQYF.

J is TRBJ2-3 and V is TRBV11-2; 10 bases match TRBD2. The V segment lost 7 bases and the J segment 1 base; nucleotides outside the gene matches: 11. The germline CDR1 and CDR2 sequences are SGHAT and FQNNGV. There are 17 residues in the CDR3. The CDR3 DNA follows: TGTGCCAGCATCTCCTCCCCCGGGACTAGCGGCACAGATACGCAGTATTTT. Its protein product is CASISSPGTSGTDTQYF. The full variable domain, its missing parts supplied by reference TRBV11-2 and TRBJ2-3, is EAGVAQSPRYKIIEKRQSVAFWCNPISGHATLYWYQQILGQGPKLLIQFQNNGVVDDSQLPKDRFSAERLKGVDSTLKIQPAKLEDSAVYLCASISSPGTSGTDTQYFGPGTRLTVL.